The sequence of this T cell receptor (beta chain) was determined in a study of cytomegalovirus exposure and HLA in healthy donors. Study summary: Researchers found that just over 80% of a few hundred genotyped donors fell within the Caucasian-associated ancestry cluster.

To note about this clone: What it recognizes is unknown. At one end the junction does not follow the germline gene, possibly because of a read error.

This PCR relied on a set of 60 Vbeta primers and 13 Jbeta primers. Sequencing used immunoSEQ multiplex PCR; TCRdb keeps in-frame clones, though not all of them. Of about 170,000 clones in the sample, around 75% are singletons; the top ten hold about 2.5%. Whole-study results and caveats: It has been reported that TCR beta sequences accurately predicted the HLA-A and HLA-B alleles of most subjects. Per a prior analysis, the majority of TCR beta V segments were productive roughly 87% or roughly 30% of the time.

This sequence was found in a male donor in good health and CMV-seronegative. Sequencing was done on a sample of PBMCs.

The CDR3 bases are TGTGCCACCGCGTGGGGGGGATCGAACGCCGGGGAGCTGTTTTTT. Its protein is CATAWGGSNAGELFF. J is TRBJ2-2 and V is TRBV2, with 7 positions matching TRBD2. Germline V gene lookup returns CDR1 SNHLY and CDR2 FYNNEI. The CDR3 has 15 amino acids.